This T cell receptor (beta chain) originates from a study of T cells in localized non-small cell lung cancer. Study outcomes and limitations: Only one tumor region went through sequencing, so heterogeneity may still be there.

CDR1 is MNHNS and CDR2 is SASEGT in the germline V gene. With 0 bases removed from V and 5 bases from J, the gap between germline ends came to 11 bases. This CDR3 spans 14 amino acids. The protocol was immunoSEQ multiplex PCR, while the TCRdb copy is restricted to in-frame clones and leaves out a portion. The repertoire has 8,200 or so clones, roughly 59% of them found once; the top ten carry approximately 8.4%. This clone was seen a few times. Its specificity is unknown. This specimen consisted of lymph node tissue, obtained before any cancer treatment. The chain is built from TRBV6-1 and TRBJ2-7; D perhaps matches TRBD1 (5 bases). This clonotype originated in a male donor at least 60 years old with stage I squamous cell lung carcinoma. CDR3 sequence (DNA): TGTGCCAGCAGTGAAGCGCTGCAGGGCCACGAGCAGTACTTC. Its translation: CASSEALQGHEQYF.